This T cell receptor beta chain is from a study of T-cell memory formation after mild COVID-19. About the study: Clusters of TCRs were largely donor specific. Overall study results and limits: The study found balanced CD4/CD8 in clones contracting day 15 to 85 and a CD4+ lean in later expanders.

In its sample, this clonotype was seen many times. Its antigen remains unidentified. Trimming took 0 bases from V and 7 from J, leaving 13 bases between them. Germline CDR1 reads MNHEY; CDR2 reads SVGAGI. The CDR3 extends over 15 amino acids. Using its own MiXCR run on the 5' RACE reads, TCRdb lists one record per CDR3 protein. This sample yields 400,000 to 450,000 distinct CDR3 sequences, of which about a sixth are seen a single time; 20% to 25% belongs to the top ten. The sequence was collected from a man younger than 30 who had mild COVID-19 (a few samples of this study predate the infection). Cell type and time point are not known. The chain uses TRBV6-5 and TRBJ2-1; D is possibly TRBD1 (5 bases). Sequencing input: PBMCs or a T cell subset sorted from them (not recorded which). CDR3 sequence (DNA): TGTGCCAGCAGTTACTCGGCCAGGGTTAGAAATGAGCAGTTCTTC. As protein: CASSYSARVRNEQFF.